The 17 T cell receptor beta chains presented below share a single source sample, sequenced in a study of blood T cell repertoires in COVID-19. Method: immunoSEQ multiplex PCR; TCRdb's copy keeps in-frame clones and lacks some. This table holds approximately 64,000 clones, about 88% found once. Sequencing was performed on peripheral blood. The source of these receptors is a man aged 65 to 79 with acute or convalescent COVID-19.

This chain links TRBV21-1 with TRBJ1-3; TRBD1 was called by the table and not checked on the DNA. TRBV21-1 is assigned pseudogene status. There are 18 residues in the CDR3. The CDR3 DNA sequence: TGTGCCAGCAGCAGACGGTCCCCGGGACAGGGAACTGGAAACACCATATATTTT. Amino acid sequence: CASSRRSPGQGTGNTIYF.

The chain employs TRBV2 and TRBJ1-1; 7 nucleotides agree with TRBD1. Germline V CDR1 and CDR2: SNHLY, FYNNEI. The CDR3 has 13 residues. Unmatched junction bases numbered 6, after V lost 6 bases and J lost 5 bases. CDR3 in amino acids: CASSVQGGTEAFF. CDR3 DNA sequence: TGTGCCAGCAGCGTCCAGGGGGGAACTGAAGCTTTCTTT.

In this sample, this clone turned up once. The genes are TRBV11-2 and TRBJ1-2, with D possibly being TRBD1 (6 bases). Trimming stripped 7 bases from V and 6 bases from J, with 12 bases between. Germline V gene lookup returns CDR1 SGHAT and CDR2 FQNNGV. The CDR3 spans 12 residues. This CDR3 is CASTLGGNGYTF. CDR3 DNA: TGTGCCAGCACCCTAGGGGGTAATGGCTACACCTTC.

The J gene is TRBJ2-5, the V gene TRBV28; TRBD1 aligns across 9 bases. CDR3 length equals 20 residues. V was pared by 3 bases and J by 2 bases, with 19 bases of the junction left unmatched. The V gene's germline CDR1 is MDHEN and CDR2 SYDVKM. As DNA, the CDR3 is TGTGCCAGCAGTTTCCCTCCCGGTAAGGGACAGGGTGTTGGTCAAGAGACCCAGTACTTC. Its protein product is CASSFPPGKGQGVGQETQYF.

Of note for this clone: One end of the junction does not line up with germline, which may come from a read error. The chain combines TRBV11-2 with TRBJ2-2; D may be TRBD1 (6 bases). The CDR3 covers 14 residues. Germline V lookup: CDR1 SGHAT, CDR2 FQNNGV. The CDR3 spells CTSIQGQNTGELFF. CDR3 nucleotides: TGTACCAGTATACAGGGACAGAACACCGGGGAGCTGTTTTTT. Combining the CDR3 with reference TRBV11-2 and TRBJ2-2 gives the whole variable domain EAGVAQSPRYKIIEKRQSVAFWCNPISGHATLYWYQQILGQGPKLLIQFQNNGVVDDSQLPKDRFSAERLKGVDSTLKIQPAKLEDSAVYLCTSIQGQNTGELFFGEGSRLTVL.

CDR3 protein: CASSQGGGADEQFF. CDR3 DNA: TGTGCCAGCAGCCAAGGGGGAGGGGCCGATGAGCAGTTCTTC. The chain has TRBV3-1 (or the pseudogene TRBV3-2) and TRBJ2-1; the match to TRBD2 covers 7 bases. Germline CDR1 reads LGHDT; CDR2 reads YNNKEL (reference sequence). V shed 1 base, J shed 8 bases, and the junction held 5 bases outside the gene matches. The CDR3 has 14 amino acids.

This chain uses TRBV6-1 with TRBJ1-5; D uncertain. The CDR3 covers 16 residues. Germline V gene sequence: CDR1 MNHNS, CDR2 SASEGT. V was clipped by 4 bases and J by 2 bases, with 15 bases between them. DNA for the CDR3: TGTGCCAGCAGTGGAAGTCCCCTGCGGGGCAATCAGCCCCAGCATTTT. This encodes CASSGSPLRGNQPQHF.

The rearrangement links TRBV30 to TRBJ2-3; 9 nucleotides align to TRBD1. This CDR3 is 14 amino acids long. Germline loops: CDR1 GTSNPN, CDR2 SVGIG (reference sequence). Trimming at V came to 3 bases and at J to 4 bases, leaving 5 bases not matched to a gene. The CDR3 nucleotides are TGTGCCTGGAGACTCACAGGGGGCGCAGATACGCAGTATTTT. Its protein product is CAWRLTGGADTQYF.

This clone is a singleton in its sample. The V gene is TRBV5-1, the J gene TRBJ1-2; 9 positions agree with TRBD1. Germline CDR1 and CDR2: SGHRS and YFSETQ. The V gene end was trimmed by 2 bases and the J gene end by 8 bases; junction bases not matched to a gene: 10. CDR3 size: 15 residues. CDR3: CASSLRPQGARGYTF. CDR3 DNA: TGCGCCAGCAGCTTACGTCCACAGGGGGCACGAGGCTACACCTTC.

The rearrangement joins TRBV19 to TRBJ1-2; TRBD1 matches 10 bases. Unmatched junction bases numbered 7, after V lost 6 bases and J lost 3 bases. This CDR3 is 15 amino acids long. Per germline, CDR1 LNHDA and CDR2 SQIVND (reference sequence). The CDR3 protein is CASRSRDRGDYGYTF. The CDR3 DNA reads as TGTGCCAGTAGGTCCCGGGACAGGGGTGACTATGGCTACACCTTC.

By proportion, this clone is medium-sized. CDR3 sequence: CASSKRRNTEAFF. The CDR3 DNA reads as TGTGCCAGCAGCAAGAGGAGGAACACTGAAGCTTTCTTT. The chain combines TRBV3-1 (or the pseudogene TRBV3-2) with TRBJ1-1; D is unclear. Per germline, CDR1 LGHDT and CDR2 YNNKEL (reference sequence). Trimming cost V 5 bases and J 1 base, with 8 bases left between them. The CDR3 contains 13 residues.

The chain joins TRBV20-1 to TRBJ1-1; weak D call: TRBD1 (6 bases). Germline-derived CDR1 and CDR2 are DFQATT and SNEGSKA (reference sequence). V was trimmed by 3 bases and J by 10 bases, leaving 24 bases between them. This CDR3 spans 15 amino acids. The CDR3 here is CSASLRGQGSRRAFF. CDR3 nucleotide sequence: TGCAGTGCTAGTCTAAGAGGGCAGGGGTCACGTCGAGCTTTCTTT.

This sequence joins TRBV7-2 and TRBJ1-1; TRBD1 agrees at 7 bases. CDR1 is SGHTA, CDR2 FQGNSA, per germline. V shed 2 bases, J shed 3 bases, and the junction held 6 bases outside the gene matches. The length of the CDR3 is 15 residues. CDR3 nucleotides: TGTGCCAGCAGCTTATTCGCAGGGGGAGACACTGAAGCTTTCTTT. It encodes CASSLFAGGDTEAFF.

This clone has just one count. The rearrangement links TRBV30 to TRBJ1-5; 7 nucleotides line up with TRBD1. This CDR3 is 16 amino acids long. V gave up 4 bases and J gave up 0 bases; unmatched junction bases: 9. CDR1 and CDR2 (germline): GTSNPN, SVGIG (reference sequence). CDR3 protein: CAWTPRQGGSNQPQHF. CDR3 nucleotides: TGTGCCTGGACCCCTAGACAGGGAGGTAGCAATCAGCCCCAGCATTTT.

V usage is TRBV6-4 and J usage is TRBJ1-1; D unresolved. The CDR3 spans 13 residues. V lost 2 bases, J lost 1 base, and 5 bases lay in between. Germline CDR1 MRHNA, CDR2 SNTAGT. The CDR3: CASSDSENTEAFF. CDR3 in DNA: TGTGCCAGCAGTGACAGCGAGAACACTGAAGCTTTCTTT.

This clone showed up just a few times. DNA of the CDR3: TGCGCCAGCAGCCAAGACGACTGGGTTAAGGGAAACACCATATATTTT. This translates into CASSQDDWVKGNTIYF. The rearrangement joins TRBV4-1 to TRBJ1-3; D uncertain. Germline V gene sequence: CDR1 MGHRA, CDR2 YSYEKL. The CDR3 extends over 16 amino acids. The germline V and J ends were trimmed by 0 bases and 4 bases, with 13 bases remaining between them.

The V and J genes are TRBV7-2 and TRBJ1-4, with 8 positions matching TRBD1. V was pared by 5 bases and J by 6 bases, with 8 bases of the junction left unmatched. Germline CDR1 reads SGHTA; CDR2 reads FQGNSA. CDR3 length equals 15 residues. Written as DNA, the CDR3 is TGTGCCAGCAGCCTCTACAGGGGGTTAGATGAAAAACTGTTTTTT. Translated: CASSLYRGLDEKLFF.